This T cell receptor (beta chain) was identified during a study of brain metastases from non-small cell lung cancer. Broader study findings: Brain metastases shared most TCR repertoire with primaries, with sparse T cells.

Clones were read by immunoSEQ multiplex PCR, and TCRdb kept only the in-frame ones, dropping some. The sample records approximately 2,700 clones, 75% to 90% being singletons. Turning to this clone: What it recognizes is unknown.

The V end was cut by 3 bases, the J end by 5 bases, with 14 bases between. Germline assignment: CDR1 LNHDA and CDR2 SQIVND (reference sequence). The CDR3 covers 15 residues. The gene calls are TRBV19 and TRBJ1-5; possibly TRBD1 for D (5 bases). Sequencing input: primary lung tumor tissue. This clonotype was sampled from a donor at least 40 years old with non-small cell lung cancer. The CDR3 sequence: CASSILTGAHQPQHF. DNA for the CDR3: TGTGCCAGTAGTATCCTAACCGGGGCGCATCAGCCCCAGCATTTT.